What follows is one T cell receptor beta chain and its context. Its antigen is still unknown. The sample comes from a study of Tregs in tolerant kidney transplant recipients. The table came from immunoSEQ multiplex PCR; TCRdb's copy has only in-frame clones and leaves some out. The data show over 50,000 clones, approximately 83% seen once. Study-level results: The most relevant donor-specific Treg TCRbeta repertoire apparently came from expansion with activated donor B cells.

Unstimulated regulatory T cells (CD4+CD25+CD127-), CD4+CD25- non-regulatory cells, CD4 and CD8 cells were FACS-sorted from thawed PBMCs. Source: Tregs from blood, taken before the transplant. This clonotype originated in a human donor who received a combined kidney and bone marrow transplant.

The CDR3 is CATRDRVWNTIYF. Written as DNA, the CDR3 is TGTGCCACCCGGGACAGGGTTTGGAACACCATATATTTT. The chain has TRBV19 and TRBJ1-3; 9 nucleotides line up with TRBD1. CDR3 size: 13 residues. The trim removed 10 bases at V and 7 bases at J, leaving 8 bases unmatched. The germline CDR1 and CDR2 sequences are LNHDA and SQIVND (reference sequence).